This passage covers 31 T cell receptor beta chains from one sample sequenced in a study of blood T cell repertoires in COVID-19. Assay used: immunoSEQ multiplex PCR; TCRdb lists only in-frame clones, some missing. The table records about 350,000 clones, approximately 90% of them present only once. The sequenced material came from peripheral blood. The receptors stem from a woman aged 60-75 years with COVID-19, enrolled during active disease.

V usage is TRBV3-1 (or the pseudogene TRBV3-2) and J usage is TRBJ2-7; perhaps TRBD2 as D (5 bases). V was clipped by 0 bases and J by 6 bases, with 9 bases between them. Germline CDR1 reads LGHDT; CDR2 reads YNNKEL (reference sequence). CDR3 length equals 13 residues. This CDR3 reads CASSQEAVVEQYF. Written as DNA, the CDR3 is TGTGCCAGCAGCCAAGAAGCGGTCGTCGAGCAGTACTTC.

The V and J genes are TRBV21-1 and TRBJ2-3; TRBD2 is taken as the D call from the table, unchecked against the DNA. TRBV21-1 is a known pseudogene. This CDR3 is built from 12 residues. CDR3 sequence (DNA): TGTGCCAGCAGCTCCCGGAGGGATACGCAGTATTTT. It yields the protein CASSSRRDTQYF.

V usage is TRBV28 and J usage is TRBJ1-1; TRBD1 agrees at 8 bases. Germline values: CDR1 MDHEN, CDR2 SYDVKM. V shed 5 bases and J 1 base; nucleotides not matched to a gene: 6. CDR3 length: 15 residues. The CDR3 DNA sequence: TGTGCCAGCAGTATCCACAGGGGGACGAACACTGAAGCTTTCTTT. Protein sequence: CASSIHRGTNTEAFF.

The chain employs TRBV5-6 and TRBJ1-2, with D maybe TRBD1 (6 bases). Germline V gene data show CDR1 as SGHDT and CDR2 as YYEEEE. The CDR3 runs 15 residues. V was clipped by 4 bases and J by 8 bases, with 21 bases between them. The DNA of the CDR3 is TGTGCCAGCAGCCGGGGCACGAGGAGAGGGGGAGGCTACACCTTC. Translating it yields CASSRGTRRGGGYTF.

The V gene is TRBV3-1 (or the pseudogene TRBV3-2), the J gene TRBJ2-7, with 8 bases that match TRBD1. With 4 bases clipped from V and 5 bases from J, the junction kept 4 bases outside the gene matches. The CDR3 consists of 13 residues. Germline lookup yields CDR1 LGHDT and CDR2 YNNKEL (reference sequence). The CDR3 sequence is CASSRWTGNEQYF. The CDR3 DNA is TGTGCCAGCAGCCGATGGACAGGGAACGAGCAGTACTTC.

This chain joins TRBV9 and TRBJ2-1; 8 bases fit TRBD2. Germline V gene data show CDR1 as SGDLS and CDR2 as YYNGEE. Trimming at V came to 1 base and at J to 5 bases, leaving 5 bases not matched to a gene. This CDR3 is 15 amino acids long. The CDR3 DNA sequence: TGTGCCAGCAGCGTAACGCCAGCGGGGGACAATGAGCAGTTCTTC. Its translation: CASSVTPAGDNEQFF.

The chain is built from TRBV4-1 and TRBJ2-7; no clear D gene. CDR1 and CDR2 (germline): MGHRA, YSYEKL. CDR3 length: 15 residues. Trimming took 0 bases from V and 2 from J, leaving 11 bases between them. The CDR3 DNA is TGCGCCAGCAGCCAAGAAACCCTACTGGCCTACGAGCAGTACTTC. It specifies CASSQETLLAYEQYF.

The rearrangement uses TRBV3-1 (or the pseudogene TRBV3-2) and TRBJ2-7; 7 bases are a match to TRBD1. CDR3 size: 12 residues. From germline, CDR1 is LGHDT and CDR2 YNNKEL (reference sequence). V was clipped by 4 bases and J by 9 bases; unmatched bases: 6. CDR3 in DNA: TGTGCCAGCAGCCCCTCGGGACAGTCGCAGTACTTC. It translates to CASSPSGQSQYF.

The rearrangement links TRBV5-5 to TRBJ2-5; 11 nucleotides agree with TRBD2. The CDR3 contains 16 residues. V was clipped by 4 bases and J by 5 bases; unmatched bases: 10. Germline V gives CDR1 SGHKS, CDR2 YYEKEE (reference sequence). Written as DNA, the CDR3 is TGTGCCAGCAGCCCCTGGGTAGCGGGGGGGCGGGAGACCCAGTACTTC. Translation: CASSPWVAGGRETQYF.

The V call is TRBV5-1, the J call TRBJ1-1; tentatively, D is TRBD1 (6 bases). Looked up from germline, CDR1 is SGHRS and CDR2 is YFSETQ. The V gene lost 6 bases and the J gene lost 1 base, with 10 bases spanning the gap. The CDR3 contains 13 residues. The CDR3 DNA sequence: TGCGCCAGCAATACAGGGAAGAACACTGAAGCTTTCTTT. This codes for CASNTGKNTEAFF. The complete variable domain, with remaining parts taken from reference TRBV5-1 and TRBJ1-1, reads KAGVTQTPRYLIKTRGQQVTLSCSPISGHRSVSWYQQTPGQGLQFLFEYFSETQRNKGNFPGRFSGRQFSNSRSEMNVSTLELGDSALYLCASNTGKNTEAFFGQGTRLTVV.

This chain uses TRBV6-5 with TRBJ1-1; TRBD1 matches at 11 bases. V shed 4 bases and J 5 bases; nucleotides not matched to a gene: 9. CDR1 and CDR2 (germline): MNHEY, SVGAGI. This CDR3 is 16 amino acids long. This chain's CDR3 is CASSLLDRGRGTEAFF. The CDR3 nucleotides read TGTGCCAGCAGTTTATTGGACAGGGGGCGCGGGACTGAAGCTTTCTTT.

The chain carries TRBV7-8 and TRBJ2-3; 11 bases map to TRBD2. CDR1 is SGHVS and CDR2 is FQNEAQ in the germline V gene. Trimming cost V 6 bases and J 4 bases; bases outside gene matches: 9. The CDR3 length is 16 residues. CDR3 sequence: CASRPSVTSGADTQYF. The CDR3 DNA reads as TGTGCCAGCAGGCCCTCGGTGACTAGCGGGGCAGATACGCAGTATTTT.

The genes are TRBV19 and TRBJ1-5; a weak D match, TRBD1 (5 bases). CDR1 LNHDA and CDR2 SQIVND come from the germline V gene (reference sequence). The length of the CDR3 is 15 residues. Trimming pared 3 bases from V and 4 bases from J, leaving 13 bases between. Here the CDR3 DNA reads TGTGCCAGTAGTATTCAGGGTCGACCTAATCAGCCCCAGCATTTT. Translation gives CASSIQGRPNQPQHF. The variable domain in full, with the rest retrieved from reference TRBV19 and TRBJ1-5, is DGGITQSPKYLFRKEGQNVTLSCEQNLNHDAMYWYRQDPGQGLRLIYYSQIVNDFQKGDIAEGYSVSREKKESFPLTVTSAQKNPTAFYLCASSIQGRPNQPQHFGDGTRLSIL.

The J gene is TRBJ1-2, the V gene TRBV19; possibly TRBD1 for D (6 bases). Germline lookup yields CDR1 LNHDA and CDR2 SQIVND (reference sequence). Trimming left V 5 bases short and J 5 bases short, with 15 bases between. This CDR3 region has 14 residues. The CDR3 loop reads CASSPGTTPYGYTF. DNA for the CDR3: TGTGCCAGTAGTCCCGGGACAACCCCTTATGGCTACACCTTC.

The rearrangement joins TRBV10-1 to TRBJ2-3; TRBD2 agrees at 13 bases. J lost 3 bases, V lost 3 bases, and 3 bases had no gene match. Germline assignment: CDR1 WNHNN and CDR2 SYGVQD (reference sequence). The CDR3 is 16 amino acids. CDR3 amino acids: CASSDPGLAGTDTQYF. The CDR3 nucleotides read TGCGCCAGCAGTGACCCGGGACTAGCGGGGACAGATACGCAGTATTTT.

V and J are TRBV19 and TRBJ2-7, with D maybe TRBD1 (6 bases). V lost 4 bases, J lost 0 bases, and 16 bases lay in between. The CDR3 is made up of 16 amino acids. Germline V gene sequence: CDR1 LNHDA, CDR2 SQIVND (reference sequence). The CDR3 bases are TGTGCCAGTAGTAAGAGGACAGAGACCCTCTCCTACGAGCAGTACTTC. Amino acids: CASSKRTETLSYEQYF. Looking up the rest from reference TRBV19 and TRBJ2-7 gives the full variable domain: DGGITQSPKYLFRKEGQNVTLSCEQNLNHDAMYWYRQDPGQGLRLIYYSQIVNDFQKGDIAEGYSVSREKKESFPLTVTSAQKNPTAFYLCASSKRTETLSYEQYFGPGTRLTVT.

The chain combines TRBV6-5 with TRBJ1-5; TRBD1 agrees at 7 bases. J gave up 6 bases and V 6 bases, and 11 bases lay outside the gene matches. CDR3 length: 15 amino acids. The germline V gene encodes CDR1 MNHEY and CDR2 SVGAGI. The CDR3 DNA sequence: TGTGCCAGCAGCCAACAGGGGAAAAGGGGTCAGCCCCAGCATTTT. Its protein is CASSQQGKRGQPQHF.

The chain employs TRBV10-3 and TRBJ2-3, with 11 nucleotides matching TRBD2. V trimming: 10 bases; J trimming: 4 bases; junction bases outside the gene matches: 7. CDR3 size: 14 residues. Germline values: CDR1 ENHRY, CDR2 SYGVKD. This CDR3 is CATGRLAGSDTQYF. CDR3 DNA sequence: TGTGCCACCGGGAGACTAGCGGGGTCAGATACGCAGTATTTT.

This chain connects TRBV24-1 to TRBJ1-1, with D tentatively TRBD1 (5 bases). Germline assignment: CDR1 KGHDR and CDR2 SFDVKD. This CDR3 region has 13 residues. Between the trimmed V and J ends, which lost 7 bases and 2 bases, there was a span of 10 bases. Here the CDR3 reads CATRTAQNTEAFF. The CDR3 nucleotides are TGTGCCACCAGGACAGCGCAAAACACTGAAGCTTTCTTT.

The gene calls are TRBV18 and TRBJ2-3; D perhaps matches TRBD2 (5 bases). V gave up 0 bases and J gave up 4 bases, with 14 bases separating them. The CDR3 has 16 residues. Germline V gives CDR1 KGHSH, CDR2 LQKENI. The CDR3 DNA reads as TGTGCCAGCTCACCACCCTTGGAGGCTTTACCAGATACGCAGTATTTT. Its protein product is CASSPPLEALPDTQYF.

The rearrangement uses TRBV5-8 and TRBJ1-1, with D possibly matching TRBD1 (5 bases). The length of the CDR3 is 17 residues. With 2 bases removed from V and 0 bases from J, the gap between germline ends came to 17 bases. Germline V lookup: CDR1 SGHTS, CDR2 YDEGEE. Here the CDR3 reads CASSFKSQGVMNTEAFF. Written as DNA, the CDR3 is TGTGCCAGCAGCTTCAAGAGTCAGGGCGTAATGAACACTGAAGCTTTCTTT.

The chain employs TRBV6-5 and TRBJ2-7; 7 bases map to TRBD1. The trim removed 2 bases at V and 0 bases at J, leaving 4 bases unmatched. The CDR3 runs to 15 residues. The V gene's germline CDR1 is MNHEY and CDR2 SVGAGI. The CDR3 nucleotides read TGTGCCAGCAGTTACGAGGGACAGAGCTCCTACGAGCAGTACTTC. It translates to CASSYEGQSSYEQYF.

This chain uses TRBV3-1 (or the pseudogene TRBV3-2) with TRBJ1-3; a weak D match, TRBD1 (5 bases). Germline CDR1 and CDR2: LGHDT and YNNKEL (reference sequence). Trimming left V 3 bases short and J 4 bases short, with 13 bases between. There are 15 residues in the CDR3. CDR3 sequence (DNA): TGTGCCAGCAGCCAGCATCAGGACAAAGGAAACACCATATATTTT. It specifies CASSQHQDKGNTIYF.

The chain is built from TRBV7-3 and TRBJ2-3, with D perhaps matching TRBD1 (6 bases). This CDR3 spans 14 amino acids. Germline values: CDR1 SGHTA, CDR2 FQGTGA. Between the trimmed V and J ends, which lost 3 bases and 6 bases, there was a span of 13 bases. The CDR3 nucleotides are TGTGCCAGCAGCTTGCAGGGACAACCCGATACGCAGTATTTT. Translating it yields CASSLQGQPDTQYF.

The chain employs TRBV25-1 and TRBJ1-2; D is unresolved. The CDR3 runs 15 residues. V gave up 2 bases and J gave up 0 bases, with 10 bases separating them. The germline V gene has CDR1 MGHDK and CDR2 SYGVNS. This chain's CDR3 is CASSEGGAPNYGYTF. In nucleotides, the CDR3 is TGTGCCAGCAGTGAAGGCGGCGCACCTAACTATGGCTACACCTTC.

The chain couples TRBV5-6 to TRBJ1-2, with a tentative D call TRBD1 (6 bases). The CDR3 runs to 14 residues. Trimming took 0 bases from V and 5 from J, leaving 11 bases between them. Looked up from germline, CDR1 is SGHDT and CDR2 is YYEEEE. The CDR3 bases are TGTGCCAGCAGCTTGGGGACAGCCAGATATGGCTACACCTTC. As protein: CASSLGTARYGYTF.

The J gene is TRBJ2-2, the V gene TRBV11-2; tentatively, D is TRBD1 (6 bases). Trimming pared 3 bases from V and 7 bases from J, leaving 15 bases between. CDR3 length: 15 residues. The germline gives CDR1 SGHAT, CDR2 FQNNGV. CDR3 residues: CASSFDRTLGGELFF. Written as DNA, the CDR3 is TGTGCCAGCAGCTTTGACAGGACCCTGGGCGGGGAGCTGTTTTTT. Full variable domain (remainder filled in from reference TRBV11-2 and TRBJ2-2): EAGVAQSPRYKIIEKRQSVAFWCNPISGHATLYWYQQILGQGPKLLIQFQNNGVVDDSQLPKDRFSAERLKGVDSTLKIQPAKLEDSAVYLCASSFDRTLGGELFFGEGSRLTVL.

The rearrangement uses TRBV7-3 and TRBJ1-1, with D possibly being TRBD1 (6 bases). This CDR3 has 18 amino acids. Trimming shortened V by 4 bases and J by 3 bases, and 24 bases separated the two germline ends. Per the germline V gene, CDR1 is SGHTA and CDR2 is FQGTGA. In nucleotides, the CDR3 is TGTGCCAGCAGCTCACCGGGGGCGGGGGCCCTACCTCACACTGAAGCTTTCTTT. Translation gives CASSSPGAGALPHTEAFF.

The CDR3 nucleotides are TGTGCCAGCAGCCCAGGGTCAGATTATAGCTCCTATAATTCACCCCTCCACTTT. It is translated as CASSPGSDYSSYNSPLHF. The rearrangement joins TRBV5-6 to TRBJ1-6; a weak D match, TRBD1 (5 bases). Germline CDR1 SGHDT, CDR2 YYEEEE. With 4 bases removed from V and 0 bases from J, the gap between germline ends came to 17 bases. CDR3 size: 18 residues.

The chain couples TRBV2 to TRBJ1-2; a weak D match, TRBD1 (5 bases). CDR3 size: 13 residues. Germline CDR1 and CDR2: SNHLY and FYNNEI. Trimming shortened V by 8 bases and J by 7 bases, and 17 bases separated the two germline ends. CDR3 residues: CASGMFPGIGYTF. Written as DNA, the CDR3 is TGTGCCAGCGGAATGTTCCCAGGGATTGGCTACACCTTC.

This chain joins TRBV4-1 and TRBJ1-5; D perhaps matches TRBD1 (5 bases). CDR3 size: 13 residues. Germline values: CDR1 MGHRA, CDR2 YSYEKL. V shed 0 bases and J shed 11 bases, with 11 bases lying between them. Written as DNA, the CDR3 is TGCGCCAGCAGCCAAGAAGAACGGGGGTCCCAGCATTTT. Translating it yields CASSQEERGSQHF.